These 13 T cell receptor beta chains originate from one sample sequenced in a study of T cell clones after liver transplantation (dated by TCRdb to about 2019). Preparation of the library involved the immunoSEQ multiplex PCR assay. As stored in TCRdb, this immuneACCESS dataset retains in-frame rearrangements with V and J assigned. A fraction of the clones does not appear; measured against another copy, unresolved V genes explain less than half of the discrepancy, and the remainder lacks a known reason. The sample table holds approximately 12,000 clones, of which less than 85% were seen once. Around 33% of the sample lies in the top ten. The sample here was CD8+ T cells from blood, taken at the 22-month timepoint. Receptors originate from a human patient who received a liver transplant. After a transplant, certain T cells may trace back to the graft donor.

J is TRBJ2-1 and V is TRBV11-1; 10 bases are a match to TRBD2. Germline V gene lookup returns CDR1 SGHAT and CDR2 FQDESV (reference sequence). V lost 4 bases and J lost 6; bases outside the gene matches: 3. This CDR3 has 14 residues. The CDR3 region has the DNA TGTGCCAGCAGCTCCGCTAGCGGGGGCAATGAGCAGTTCTTC. This encodes CASSSASGGNEQFF.

The rearrangement joins TRBV7-9 to TRBJ1-1; D is uncertain. Per the germline V gene, CDR1 is SEHNR and CDR2 is FQNEAQ (reference sequence). V was cut by 4 bases and J by 0 bases, with 9 bases left in between. The CDR3 spans 14 residues. CDR3 loop: CASSSTELNTEAFF. In nucleotides, the CDR3 is TGTGCCAGCAGCTCTACAGAATTGAACACTGAAGCTTTCTTT.

Comments on this clone: A much larger clone lies one base from this, so it may be a read error. The V call is TRBV2, the J call TRBJ1-1; D ambiguous. This CDR3 has 14 amino acids. Germline values: CDR1 SNHLY, CDR2 FYNNEI. CDR3 in amino acids: CASEKGKKNTETFF. CDR3 DNA: TGTGCCAGCGAAAAAGGGAAGAAGAACACTGAAACTTTCTTT.

This clone rates as medium-sized. The rearrangement joins TRBV7-3 to TRBJ2-2; D remains ambiguous. Looked up from germline, CDR1 is SGHTA and CDR2 is FQGTGA. Deletions cut 5 bases from V and 1 base from J, with 5 bases between. CDR3 length: 13 amino acids. CDR3 nucleotide sequence: TGTGCCAGCAGCCCCATGAACACCGGGGAGCTGTTTTTT. Translation gives CASSPMNTGELFF. Variable domain in full (rest from reference TRBV7-3 and TRBJ2-2): GAGVSQTPSNKVTEKGKYVELRCDPISGHTALYWYRQSLGQGPEFLIYFQGTGAADDSGLPNDRFFAVRPEGSVSTLKIQRTERGDSAVYLCASSPMNTGELFFGEGSRLTVL.

The CDR3 nucleotides read TGTGCCAGCAGCTTAGATTCTAGCGGGAGGGATGCAGATACGCAGTATTTT. Translating gives CASSLDSSGRDADTQYF. The rearrangement uses TRBV11-2 and TRBJ2-3; 12 bases align to TRBD2. The germline CDR1 and CDR2 sequences are SGHAT and FQNNGV. CDR3 length: 17 residues. V shed 0 bases and J 4 bases; nucleotides not matched to a gene: 5.

J is TRBJ1-1 and V is TRBV19, with D perhaps TRBD1 (5 bases). This CDR3 is 13 amino acids long. Looked up from germline, CDR1 is LNHDA and CDR2 is SQIVND (reference sequence). Deletions cut 3 bases from V and 4 bases from J, with 9 bases between. CDR3 region: CASSMGVGTEAFF. The CDR3 bases are TGTGCCAGTAGTATGGGGGTAGGCACTGAAGCTTTCTTT.

Here the CDR3 DNA reads TGTGCCAGCGTGAGCGGGGGGGCCCGGGATACGCAGTATTTT. It translates to CASVSGGARDTQYF. V gene TRBV2 combines with J gene TRBJ2-3; 10 bases match TRBD2. Germline V gives CDR1 SNHLY, CDR2 FYNNEI. This CDR3 region has 14 residues. V dropped 8 bases and J dropped 6; count of bases not matched to a gene: 8.

The CDR3 reads CASSLGTVYGYTF. CDR3 nucleotides: TGTGCCAGCAGCTTAGGGACAGTCTATGGCTACACCTTC. The chain links TRBV7-9 to TRBJ1-2; the D gene is possibly TRBD1 (6 bases). The germline V gene has CDR1 SEHNR and CDR2 FQNEAQ (reference sequence). V lost 1 base to trimming and J lost 4 bases, with 7 bases between them. The CDR3 sequence is 13 residues long. Supplemented by reference TRBV7-9 and TRBJ1-2, the full variable domain reads DTGVSQNPRHKITKRGQNVTFRCDPISEHNRLYWYRQTLGQGPEFLTYFQNEAQLEKSRLLSDRFSAERPKGSFSTLEIQRTEQGDSAMYLCASSLGTVYGYTFGSGTRLTVV.

This clone has a single count. The chain carries TRBV7-2 and TRBJ2-7, with unresolved D. There are 12 residues in the CDR3. In germline, CDR1 is SGHTA, CDR2 FQGNSA. V was trimmed by 7 bases and J by 6 bases, leaving 13 bases between them. The CDR3 spells CASTSFTGEQYF. Written as DNA, the CDR3 is TGTGCCAGCACCTCCTTCACTGGCGAGCAGTACTTC.

On this clone itself: The junction differs from germline at one of its ends, possibly a read error. The V and J genes are TRBV30 and TRBJ2-5, with a possible D match to TRBD1 (6 bases). Germline V lookup: CDR1 GTSNPN, CDR2 SVGIG (reference sequence). This CDR3 contains 14 residues. CDR3 protein: CAWSVLTGQGTQYF. CDR3 coding DNA: TGTGCCTGGAGTGTACTAACGGGACAAGGGACCCAGTACTTC.

The chain has TRBV27 and TRBJ2-1; TRBD2 agrees at 8 bases. This CDR3 comprises 17 residues. Trimming at V came to 4 bases and at J to 5 bases, leaving 13 bases not matched to a gene. CDR1 MNHEY and CDR2 SMNVEV come from the germline V gene (reference sequence). CDR3 in amino acids: CASSSTPGRARNNEQFF. As DNA, the CDR3 is TGTGCCAGCAGTTCTACCCCCGGGAGGGCAAGAAACAATGAGCAGTTCTTC.

The chain couples TRBV28 to TRBJ2-4; D gene ambiguous. This CDR3 spans 16 amino acids. Germline V gene lookup returns CDR1 MDHEN and CDR2 SYDVKM. The germline V and J ends were trimmed by 7 bases and 1 base, with 17 bases remaining between them. CDR3 protein: CASNPIGEGAKNIQYF. The CDR3 DNA reads TGTGCCAGCAACCCGATAGGTGAAGGGGCCAAAAACATTCAGTACTTC.

This chain links TRBV28 with TRBJ2-7; D is ambiguous. The CDR3 spans 14 residues. Germline CDR1 is MDHEN and CDR2 is SYDVKM. Trimming removed 7 bases at V and 2 bases at J, with 15 bases between. The DNA for the CDR3 is TGTGCCAGCAAGACGGAAGGTATAGCCTACGAGCAGTACTTC. Amino acid sequence: CASKTEGIAYEQYF.